This T cell receptor (beta chain) was sequenced for a study of blood T cell repertoires in COVID-19. For the study at large: Acute and convalescent COVID-19 specimens originated in the United States, Italy and Spain. PBMCs, B-cell-depleted T cells, or T cells provided the cDNA or gDNA that made up the material.

Concerning this clone itself: The junction shows a germline mismatch at one end, possibly a read error.

This CDR3 contains 13 residues. In germline, CDR1 is MNHEY, CDR2 SVGAGI. The authors' processing: It was from reference gene primer amplification that nucleated cell counts were estimated. Clones were read by immunoSEQ multiplex PCR, and TCRdb kept only the in-frame ones, dropping some. That table supplies the V and J calls and clone size; D and trimming were determined from the DNA. The profile shows a few hundred thousand clones, around 83% of them singletons. This TCR derives from a man younger than 35 with active or convalescent COVID-19. The V and J genes are TRBV6-5 and TRBJ2-7; 8 bases map to TRBD2. Sample: peripheral blood. The CDR3 spells CGCGLAPTGEQYF. The CDR3 coding sequence is TGCGGCTGTGGACTAGCCCCAACGGGCGAGCAGTACTTC.